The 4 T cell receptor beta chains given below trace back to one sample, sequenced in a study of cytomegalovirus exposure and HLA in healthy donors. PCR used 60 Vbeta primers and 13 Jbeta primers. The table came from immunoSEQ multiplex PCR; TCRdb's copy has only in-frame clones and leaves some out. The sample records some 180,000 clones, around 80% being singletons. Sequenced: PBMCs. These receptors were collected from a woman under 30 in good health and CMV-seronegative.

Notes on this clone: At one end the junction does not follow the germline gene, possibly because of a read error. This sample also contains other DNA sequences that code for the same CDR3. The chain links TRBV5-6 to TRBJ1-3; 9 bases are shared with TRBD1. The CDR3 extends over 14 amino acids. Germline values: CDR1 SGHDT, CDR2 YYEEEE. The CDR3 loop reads CASRGTGSGNTIYF. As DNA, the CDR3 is TGTGCCAGCAGGGGGACAGGGTCTGGAAATACCATATATTTT.

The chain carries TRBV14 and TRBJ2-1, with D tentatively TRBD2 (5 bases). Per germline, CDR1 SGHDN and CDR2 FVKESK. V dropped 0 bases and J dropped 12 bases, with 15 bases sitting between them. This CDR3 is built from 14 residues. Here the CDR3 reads CASSQDSMVSVQFF. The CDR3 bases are TGTGCCAGCAGCCAAGACTCGATGGTTAGCGTGCAGTTCTTC.

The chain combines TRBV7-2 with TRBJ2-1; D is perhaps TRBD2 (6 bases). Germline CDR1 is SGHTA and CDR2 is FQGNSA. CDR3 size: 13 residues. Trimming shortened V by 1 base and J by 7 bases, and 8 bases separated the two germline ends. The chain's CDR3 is CASSLGLGNEQFF. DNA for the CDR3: TGTGCCAGCAGCTTAGGACTAGGGAATGAGCAGTTCTTC.

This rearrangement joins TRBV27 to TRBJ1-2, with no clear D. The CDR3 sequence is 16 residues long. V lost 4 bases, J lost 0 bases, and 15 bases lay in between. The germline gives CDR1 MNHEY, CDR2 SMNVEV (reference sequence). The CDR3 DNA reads TGTGCCAGCAGTTGGGCAGGCCCTCCTGCTAACTATGGCTACACCTTC. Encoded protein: CASSWAGPPANYGYTF.